This entry is about one T cell receptor beta chain. The antigen is not known. Clones were sequenced by immunoSEQ multiplex PCR, and TCRdb holds only the in-frame ones, with some missing. In the table there are approximately 180,000 clones, 85% to 90% of which are singletons. This sample was taken from a study of T cell responses to AZD1222 COVID-19 vaccine. Study-level information: It was second doses at about 4 or about 12 weeks that were pooled. Regarding the study as a whole: Per reports, nearly half of all spike-specific TCRs target regions that are unmutated in variants. Clonal diversity may have been underestimated in mostly white British donors.

V was trimmed by 6 bases and J by 0 bases, leaving 11 bases between them. Looked up from germline, CDR1 is LNHDA and CDR2 is SQIVND (reference sequence). The CDR3 covers 15 residues. The chain combines TRBV19 with TRBJ2-2; D may be TRBD1 (5 bases). The source was peripheral blood, collected on day 0 of AZD1222 vaccination. This TCR was recovered from an adult in good health. CDR3 nucleotides: TGTGCCAGTAGCAGACAGCTTTCGAACACCGGGGAGCTGTTTTTT. It encodes CASSRQLSNTGELFF. The full variable domain, in which reference TRBV19 and TRBJ2-2 provide the parts outside the CDR3, is DGGITQSPKYLFRKEGQNVTLSCEQNLNHDAMYWYRQDPGQGLRLIYYSQIVNDFQKGDIAEGYSVSREKKESFPLTVTSAQKNPTAFYLCASSRQLSNTGELFFGEGSRLTVL.